This is a list of T cell receptor beta chains from one sample in a study of shared clonotypes between healthy human individuals. Some clones are missing from TCRdb's copy, which holds only in-frame ones; the method was immunoSEQ multiplex PCR. The sample includes hundreds of thousands of clones, 96% of them seen just once. The sample comprised naive CD4+ T cells sorted from blood. All receptors derive from a woman younger than 45 in good health. The CDR3 runs from the conserved cysteine through the conserved F or W. D genes are given only for firm matches. Some rows mark clone size as missing; the rest say once, few, many or name a class of expanded clone.

TRBV19	TRBJ2-1	TRBD2	once	CASSGGAGGTYNEQFF	TGTGCCAGTAGTGGGGGAGCGGGAGGTACCTACAATGAGCAGTTCTTC
TRBV19	TRBJ2-2	-	-	CASSRWGAAGELFF	TGTGCCAGTAGTAGGTGGGGGGCGGCCGGGGAGCTGTTTTTT
TRBV5-1	TRBJ2-1	TRBD2	-	CASSSTGLAANEQFF	TGCGCCAGCAGCTCTACGGGACTAGCGGCCAATGAGCAGTTCTTC
TRBV29-1	TRBJ1-1	-	few	CSGGGRLGAEAFF	TGCAGCGGAGGGGGACGGCTGGGCGCTGAAGCTTTCTTT
TRBV2	TRBJ2-7	-	once	CASIKEGYMAPYEQYF	TGTGCCAGCATCAAAGAGGGCTACATGGCCCCCTACGAGCAGTACTTC
TRBV11-2	TRBJ2-7	-	-	CASRLTRASYEQYF	TGTGCCAGCAGACTTACTAGGGCCTCCTACGAGCAGTACTTC
TRBV2	TRBJ2-6	-	once	CASSDLGLAPTILTF	TGTGCCAGCAGTGACCTCGGGCTAGCGCCCACCATCCTGACTTTC
TRBV6-5	TRBJ2-1	-	-	CASSPNYNEQFF	TGTGCCAGCAGTCCGAATTACAATGAGCAGTTCTTC
TRBV10-3	TRBJ2-5	-	once	CAIRQGGEQETQYF	TGTGCCATCAGACAGGGCGGAGAACAAGAGACCCAGTACTTC
TRBV4-2	TRBJ1-6	-	-	CASSQQGRSSYNSPLHF	TGTGCCAGCAGCCAGCAGGGACGGAGCTCCTATAATTCACCCCTCCACTTT
TRBV5-5	TRBJ1-2	TRBD1	-	CASSQNRGDYGYTF	TGTGCCAGCAGCCAGAACAGGGGTGACTATGGCTACACCTTC
TRBV18	TRBJ2-1	TRBD2	-	CASSHPGGRSYNEQFF	TGTGCCAGCTCCCACCCGGGCGGGAGAAGTTACAATGAGCAGTTCTTC
TRBV5-1	TRBJ1-2	TRBD1	-	CASSPDRDYGYTF	TGCGCCAGCAGCCCGGACAGGGACTATGGCTACACCTTC
TRBV28	TRBJ2-7	-	-	CASSLVRGYRAVEQYF	TGTGCCAGCAGTTTAGTCCGTGGTTACAGGGCGGTCGAGCAGTACTTC
TRBV5-1	TRBJ2-1	TRBD2	-	CASSLGAGVILEQFF	TGCGCCAGCAGCTTGGGTGCGGGAGTCATTTTGGAGCAGTTCTTC
TRBV5-1	TRBJ2-7	-	-	CASSLVGPGPYEQYF	TGCGCCAGCAGCTTGGTCGGGCCGGGGCCCTACGAGCAGTACTTC
TRBV5-1	TRBJ1-1	TRBD1	-	CASSLATGVGANTEAFF	TGCGCCAGCAGCTTGGCGACAGGGGTGGGCGCGAACACTGAAGCTTTCTTT
TRBV2	TRBJ2-7	TRBD2	-	CASRAGLAGAEQYF	TGTGCCAGCAGGGCGGGACTAGCGGGAGCCGAGCAGTACTTC
TRBV28	TRBJ1-5	-	-	CASSFAGGPQHF	TGTGCCAGCAGCTTCGCGGGGGGGCCCCAGCATTTT
TRBV5-6	TRBJ2-7	TRBD1	-	CASSQWTGAVSEQYF	TGTGCCAGCAGCCAGTGGACAGGGGCGGTGAGCGAGCAGTACTTC
TRBV6-4	TRBJ2-3	-	-	CASSLLNRAPKDTQYF	TGTGCCAGCAGTCTCCTAAACAGGGCCCCCAAAGATACGCAGTATTTT
TRBV4-1	TRBJ1-2	-	-	CASSQDVGLYGYTF	TGCGCCAGCAGCCAAGACGTCGGACTTTATGGCTACACCTTC
TRBV6-4	TRBJ2-3	-	once	CASKLDSHTDTQYF	TGTGCCAGCAAATTGGATAGCCACACAGATACGCAGTATTTT
TRBV29-1	TRBJ1-1	-	-	CSVVVNRGREAFF	TGCAGCGTCGTCGTTAACCGGGGGCGGGAAGCTTTCTTT
TRBV7-3	TRBJ2-7	TRBD2	-	CASSLTSTSGRSYEQYF	TGTGCCAGCAGCTTAACGAGTACTAGCGGGAGGTCCTACGAGCAGTACTTC
TRBV2	TRBJ2-1	TRBD2	-	CASSGLAGYNEQFF	TGTGCCAGCAGTGGATTAGCGGGCTACAATGAGCAGTTCTTC
TRBV2	TRBJ1-5	-	-	CASSTREDQPQHF	TGTGCCAGCAGCACCCGGGAGGATCAGCCCCAGCATTTT
TRBV7-2	TRBJ1-4	-	-	CASSLASTTNEKLFF	TGTGCCAGCAGCTTAGCGTCGACAACTAATGAAAAACTGTTTTTT